Included here is one T cell receptor (beta chain) sequence, with context. Its antigen is as yet unknown. When sampled, the donors appeared nominally healthy, though they likely had unrecorded immune exposures. This sample was included in a study of cytomegalovirus exposure and HLA in healthy donors. PCR amplification relied on 60 Vbeta primers (plus 13 Jbeta primers). Produced via immunoSEQ multiplex PCR; TCRdb's table is partial and in-frame only. The table shows roughly 120,000 clones, with about 66% occurring only once. Study-level results: Roughly even sequencing depth across donors was the assumption behind the presence/absence analyses. Productive status was seen about 90% or about 30% of the time for most TCR beta V segments in an earlier analysis. In vitro experiments confirmed that a few CMV-associated chains were specific for CMV antigens.

The V and J ends lost 0 bases and 4 bases, in that order; junction bases with no gene match: 2. Germline CDR1 LGHNA, CDR2 YNFKEQ. The CDR3 is 14 residues long. The sample was PBMCs. The V call is TRBV4-2, the J call TRBJ2-7; 8 bases agree with TRBD1. The clonotype comes from a man aged 30 to 45 in good health and CMV-seropositive. The CDR3 coding sequence is TGTGCCAGCAGCCAAGACCGACAGGGGTACGAGCAGTACTTC. This encodes CASSQDRQGYEQYF.